Following are 18 T cell receptor beta chains from one sample sequenced in a study of blood T cell repertoires in COVID-19. Clones were sequenced by immunoSEQ multiplex PCR, and TCRdb holds only the in-frame ones, with some missing. The profile covers about 280,000 clones, with around 90% appearing a single time and around 1.7% taken by the ten largest. The specimen was PBMCs or T cells enriched from blood (not recorded which). The receptors shown here come from a woman aged 18-29 years with acute COVID-19.

The V gene is TRBV7-3, the J gene TRBJ2-1; D is unresolved. This CDR3 is built from 15 residues. V gave up 2 bases and J gave up 0 bases, with 8 bases separating them. CDR1 and CDR2 (germline): SGHTA, FQGTGA. CDR3 protein: CASSLADSSYNEQFF. Here the CDR3 DNA reads TGTGCCAGCAGCTTAGCGGATAGCTCCTACAATGAGCAGTTCTTC.

The chain combines TRBV5-1 with TRBJ2-7; a possible D gene is TRBD1 (5 bases). The CDR3 spans 15 residues. V lost 2 bases, J lost 2 bases, and 14 bases lay in between. Germline CDR1 reads SGHRS; CDR2 reads YFSETQ. The CDR3, as DNA: TGCGCCAGCAGCTTTCAGGGCGGTGAGGCCTACGAGCAGTACTTC. Translated: CASSFQGGEAYEQYF.

This clone is a singleton in its sample. The V gene is TRBV3-1 (or the pseudogene TRBV3-2), the J gene TRBJ2-7, with 7 bases fitting TRBD2. CDR1 and CDR2 (germline): LGHDT, YNNKEL (reference sequence). The length of the CDR3 is 15 residues. V gave up 6 bases and J gave up 2 bases; unmatched junction bases: 10. CDR3 DNA: TGTGCCAGCAGGCTCAAGAGCGGGGCAACCTACGAGCAGTACTTC. This codes for CASRLKSGATYEQYF.

V and J are TRBV27 and TRBJ2-7; 7 bases fit TRBD1. Germline V lookup: CDR1 MNHEY, CDR2 SMNVEV (reference sequence). V lost 2 bases to trimming and J lost 2 bases; unmatched junction nucleotides: 6. The CDR3 runs to 15 residues. CDR3 sequence (DNA): TGTGCCAGCAGTTTAACGGGACAGCCTACCTACGAGCAGTACTTC. Translated, it gives CASSLTGQPTYEQYF.

The table lists this clone with a count of one. V usage is TRBV4-1 and J usage is TRBJ1-1; D not certain. V was shortened by 1 base and J by 1 base, with 7 bases between the two germline ends. The germline CDR1 and CDR2 sequences are MGHRA and YSYEKL. This CDR3 region has 14 residues. Here the CDR3 DNA reads TGCGCCAGCAGCCAAGTTGGGCGGAACACTGAAGCTTTCTTT. Its translation: CASSQVGRNTEAFF.

This clone was detected only once. The chain couples TRBV4-1 to TRBJ1-5; 9 positions match TRBD1. With V trimmed by 2 bases and J by 3 bases, 14 bases remained unmatched. CDR3 length: 19 amino acids. Germline CDR1 and CDR2: MGHRA and YSYEKL. The CDR3 nucleotides read TGCGCCAGCAGCCAAAGGACGGTAGGGACAGGGAAATTCAATCAGCCCCAGCATTTT. Translation gives CASSQRTVGTGKFNQPQHF.

The rearrangement links TRBV18 to TRBJ1-5; D is perhaps TRBD1 (6 bases). This CDR3 spans 16 amino acids. Germline V gene data show CDR1 as KGHSH and CDR2 as LQKENI. V gave up 4 bases and J gave up 6 bases, with 19 bases separating them. CDR3 sequence: CASSLTVGAGAQPQHF. The CDR3 nucleotides are TGTGCCAGCTCACTAACGGTGGGGGCAGGGGCTCAGCCCCAGCATTTT.

The gene calls are TRBV18 and TRBJ2-1; D possibly corresponds to TRBD2 (6 bases). CDR1 and CDR2 (germline): KGHSH, LQKENI. The V end was cut by 2 bases, the J end by 8 bases, with 13 bases between. CDR3 length equals 14 residues. The CDR3 region has the DNA TGTGCCAGCTCACCAAGACTAGAGATCTATGAGCAGTTCTTC. Its protein product is CASSPRLEIYEQFF.

This chain joins TRBV5-8 and TRBJ2-7, with D maybe TRBD1 (6 bases). V was trimmed by 3 bases and J by 2 bases, leaving 15 bases between them. This CDR3 is 15 amino acids long. Germline values: CDR1 SGHTS, CDR2 YDEGEE. CDR3 protein: CASSSAGAFAYEQYF. CDR3 bases: TGTGCCAGCAGCTCCGCAGGGGCTTTTGCCTACGAGCAGTACTTC.

The chain joins TRBV29-1 to TRBJ1-2; a weak D match, TRBD1 (5 bases). Trimming stripped 1 base from V and 6 bases from J, with 12 bases between. The CDR3 contains 13 residues. Germline V lookup: CDR1 SQVTM, CDR2 ANQGSEA. The CDR3 spells CSVEGRGGNGYTF. In nucleotides, the CDR3 is TGCAGCGTTGAAGGCCGGGGGGGTAATGGCTACACCTTC.

J is TRBJ2-2 and V is TRBV28; 8 bases align to TRBD1. J was trimmed by 4 bases and V by 8 bases; bases with no gene match: 9. This CDR3 is 15 amino acids long. Germline CDR1 reads MDHEN; CDR2 reads SYDVKM. Here the CDR3 DNA reads TGTGCCAGCCGACAGACAGGGGTGAGCACCGGGGAGCTGTTTTTT. Encoded protein: CASRQTGVSTGELFF. The full variable domain, with the rest looked up from reference TRBV28 and TRBJ2-2, is DVKVTQSSRYLVKRTGEKVFLECVQDMDHENMFWYRQDPGLGLRLIYFSYDVKMKEKGDIPEGYSVSREKKERFSLILESASTNQTSMYLCASRQTGVSTGELFFGEGSRLTVL.

The chain recombines TRBV27 with TRBJ2-3, with 10 bases matching TRBD1. This CDR3 has 16 amino acids. J lost 0 bases, V lost 4 bases, and 4 bases had no gene match. The V gene's germline CDR1 is MNHEY and CDR2 SMNVEV (reference sequence). In DNA, the CDR3 is TGTGCCAGCAGTTGGACAGGGGGGACCAGCACAGATACGCAGTATTTT. Protein sequence: CASSWTGGTSTDTQYF.

The gene calls are TRBV30 and TRBJ2-1; 10 nucleotides match TRBD1. Unmatched junction bases numbered 6, after V lost 3 bases and J lost 1 base. Germline V CDR1 and CDR2: GTSNPN, SVGIG (reference sequence). This CDR3 contains 16 residues. The CDR3 DNA reads TGTGCCTGGAGGGTTAGGGACAGGGGTTCCTACAATGAGCAGTTCTTC. This sequence encodes CAWRVRDRGSYNEQFF.

This clone was counted once. This CDR3 is CASSQGGGTGPAEAFF. The CDR3 region has the DNA TGCGCCAGCAGCCAGGGTGGGGGCACCGGACCGGCTGAAGCTTTCTTT. The rearrangement uses TRBV4-1 and TRBJ1-1, with D perhaps TRBD1 (6 bases). This CDR3 comprises 16 residues. Germline V lookup: CDR1 MGHRA, CDR2 YSYEKL. Trimming took off 3 bases at V and 6 bases at J, with 20 bases between the two ends.

The rearrangement joins TRBV11-2 to TRBJ2-5; TRBD1 is a possible D gene (5 bases). The germline gives CDR1 SGHAT, CDR2 FQNNGV. Trimming shortened V by 0 bases and J by 5 bases, and 10 bases separated the two germline ends. This CDR3 is 14 amino acids long. The CDR3 is CASSLEQGSETQYF. CDR3 bases: TGTGCCAGCAGCTTAGAGCAGGGTTCGGAGACCCAGTACTTC.

Only a few counts were recorded for this clone. V and J are TRBV28 and TRBJ2-5; 7 bases are a match to TRBD2. V was pared by 3 bases and J by 5 bases, with 6 bases of the junction left unmatched. This CDR3 has 14 amino acids. CDR1 is MDHEN, CDR2 SYDVKM, per germline. CDR3 DNA sequence: TGTGCCAGCAGTTTCGGACTAGGAAGTGAGACCCAGTACTTC. It translates to CASSFGLGSETQYF.

The chain recombines TRBV5-1 with TRBJ2-7; 9 nucleotides align to TRBD2. The CDR3 extends over 14 amino acids. The ends lost 0 bases at V and 5 bases at J; junction bases unmatched: 3. The V gene's germline CDR1 is SGHRS and CDR2 YFSETQ. Written as DNA, the CDR3 is TGCGCCAGCAGCTTGGCCCCTAGCGGGAACGAGCAGTACTTC. It codes for CASSLAPSGNEQYF.

The V call is TRBV28, the J call TRBJ1-5, with unresolved D. Germline V gene data show CDR1 as MDHEN and CDR2 as SYDVKM. With 6 bases removed from V and 2 bases from J, the gap between germline ends came to 17 bases. The CDR3 totals 16 residues. CDR3 residues: CASSPRFPGGNQPQHF. DNA of the CDR3: TGTGCCAGCAGCCCACGCTTTCCCGGGGGCAATCAGCCCCAGCATTTT.